This T cell receptor (beta chain) was identified in a study of OX40 agonist ivuxolimab in advanced cancers. Whole-study context: The study enrolled dose-escalation patients with hepatocellular carcinoma, melanoma, renal cell or head and neck cancer.

Points on this clone: The antigen is undetermined.

The protocol was immunoSEQ multiplex PCR, while the TCRdb copy is restricted to in-frame clones and leaves out a portion. The sample has roughly 72,000 clones; approximately 92% are singletons. This CDR3 contains 13 residues. V was cut by 4 bases and J by 3 bases, with 9 bases left in between. The germline gives CDR1 SNHLY, CDR2 FYNNEI. Regarding the study as a whole: Low normalized clonal expansion also occurred in some nonresponding patients.

This chain connects TRBV2 to TRBJ1-1, with a weak D call TRBD1 (5 bases). The TCR was taken from an adult with an advanced solid tumor such as melanoma, head and neck, liver or kidney cancer. The sequenced sample was CD4+ or CD8+ T cells sorted from blood, obtained in a trial of the OX40 agonist ivuxolimab. CDR3 in DNA: TGTGCCAGCAGTGGAGAGGGGTACACTGAAGCTTTCTTT. This translates into CASSGEGYTEAFF.